A selection of T cell receptor beta chains follows, all from one sample in a study of blood T cell repertoires in COVID-19. This table comes from immunoSEQ multiplex PCR, and its TCRdb copy is limited to in-frame clones, with some not included. The data hold more than 110,000 clones, with 70% to 85% observed a single time. Sequencing was carried out using peripheral blood. These receptors all come from a man aged 60 to 75 with acute or convalescent COVID-19. CDR3s include the opening cysteine and the closing phenylalanine or tryptophan. D genes are given only for firm matches. Size values are once, few and many counts, or a class for expanded clones, and some rows have none.

j_gene | d_gene | abundance | v_gene | CDR3aa
TRBJ2-1 | TRBD2 | few | TRBV7-2 | CASSSRLAGLGQFF
TRBJ2-1 | NA | once | TRBV5-8 | CASSLARSINYNEQFF
TRBJ2-1 | NA | NA | TRBV19 | CASNPHGGAGRRDEQFF
TRBJ1-4 | NA | NA | TRBV4-3 | CASSQVQGVGEKLFF
TRBJ1-6 | NA | NA | TRBV27 | CASSFFSYNSPLHF
TRBJ1-5 | NA | NA | TRBV28 | CASRVTGYQPQHF
TRBJ2-2 | NA | few | TRBV4-1 | CASSPFPRGGGELFF
TRBJ1-6 | TRBD1 | NA | TRBV19 | CASTTGQTYNSPLHF
TRBJ2-5 | NA | few | TRBV11-3 | CASSLDRQETQYF
TRBJ2-2 | TRBD2 | few | TRBV5-1 | CASSLTASGSTGELFF
TRBJ1-2 | NA | NA | TRBV28 | CASSLGAGDYGYTF
TRBJ2-3 | NA | NA | TRBV7-8 | CASSLNQRDYRPYSSTDTQYF
TRBJ1-1 | NA | few | TRBV7-8 | CASSDGGIGNTEAFF
TRBJ2-7 | TRBD1 | once | TRBV14 | CASSVQTGTGGREQYF
TRBJ1-2 | TRBD1 | once | TRBV28 | CASSIGGGYGYTF
TRBJ2-3 | NA | NA | TRBV27 | CASSVGTYRTDTQYF
TRBJ2-3 | NA | NA | TRBV6-2/TRBV6-3 | CASSKVFTMDTQYF
TRBJ2-7 | NA | once | TRBV30 | CAWSVLDEQYF
TRBJ1-5 | NA | NA | TRBV2 | CASSEIGNQPQHF
TRBJ1-6 | TRBD1 | NA | TRBV28 | CASTPSTGANSPLHF
TRBJ1-4 | TRBD1 | NA | TRBV7-9 | CASSLAGGNEKLFF
TRBJ2-3 | NA | NA | TRBV27 | CASSGGSSTDTQYF
TRBJ1-6 | NA | once | TRBV7-2 | CASSLIGASNSPLHF
TRBJ2-7 | NA | NA | TRBV4-2 | CASSQDGGRLAYEQYF
TRBJ2-7 | NA | NA | TRBV7-2 | CASSKTGSDYEQYF
TRBJ2-7 | TRBD1 | NA | TRBV6-5 | CASSPGTGVEQYF
TRBJ1-4 | NA | NA | TRBV2 | CASSEGVRNEKLFF
TRBJ2-1 | TRBD1 | few | TRBV2 | CASKRDRGGGNEQFF
TRBJ2-7 | TRBD2 | NA | TRBV7-9 | CASSPGLAGVEQYF
TRBJ2-7 | NA | NA | TRBV3-1/TRBV3-2 | CASSQVWDTNYEQYF
TRBJ1-5 | NA | NA | TRBV3-1/TRBV3-2 | CASSQDVGNQPQHF
TRBJ2-3 | TRBD2 | NA | TRBV25-1 | CASRGTSGRSTDTQYF
TRBJ2-1 | NA | NA | TRBV3-1/TRBV3-2 | CASSQDHGSSSEQFF
TRBJ2-7 | TRBD1 | NA | TRBV19 | CASSLDRGSYEQYF
TRBJ1-5 | TRBD1 | NA | TRBV9 | CASSAETGPGEPQHF
TRBJ2-7 | NA | NA | TRBV6-5 | CALSRVDEQYF
TRBJ2-3 | TRBD2 | NA | TRBV3-1/TRBV3-2 | CASSQDPAGAQGYF
TRBJ1-2 | NA | NA | TRBV28 | CASQGNYGYTF
TRBJ2-7 | NA | NA | TRBV28 | CASSLPGLTYEQYF